This TCR beta chain was recorded in a study of blood T cell repertoires in COVID-19. Study at large: From T cells, B-cell-depleted T cells, or PBMCs came the material, which was cDNA or gDNA.

With V trimmed by 5 bases and J by 4 bases, 2 bases remained unmatched. Per the germline V gene, CDR1 is WNHNN and CDR2 is SYGVQD (reference sequence). The CDR3 spans 14 residues. Per the study methods: Researchers report that nucleated cell counts were estimated from reference gene primer amplification. Profiling relied on immunoSEQ multiplex PCR, and the TCRdb table lists in-frame clones only, not all of them. For V, J and clone size, that table is used; D and trimming come from the DNA. The sample records 250,000 to 400,000 clones, about nine tenths being singletons. Seattle participants joined during active infection and were tracked over time.

The specimen sequenced was peripheral blood. V and J are TRBV10-1 and TRBJ2-3, with TRBD2 identical over 11 bases. The source is a woman aged 30 to 39 with COVID-19, enrolled during active disease. For the CDR3, the DNA is TGCGCCAGCAGTAGTAGCGGGAGGGCAGATACGCAGTATTTT. Translated: CASSSSGRADTQYF.